One and the same sample provided the 5 T cell receptor beta chains below, sequenced in a study of shared clonotypes between healthy human individuals. Repertoires were generated with immunoSEQ multiplex PCR, while TCRdb's copy carries only in-frame clones and drops some. The sample consists of 2,100,000 or so clones, 90% to 96% of them appearing once. The sequenced sample consisted of naive CD4+ T cells sorted from blood. Subset reported: CD45RA+ positively selected. Source of these receptors: a young man in good health.

The rearrangement uses TRBV7-9 and TRBJ1-3, with D uncertain. Germline V CDR1 and CDR2: SEHNR, FQNEAQ (reference sequence). The CDR3 totals 16 residues. V was trimmed by 0 bases and J by 0 bases, leaving 9 bases between them. The CDR3 bases are TGTGCCAGCAGCTTAGCGCAACGGATCTCTGGAAACACCATATATTTT. This translates into CASSLAQRISGNTIYF.

This clone was counted a single time. This chain links TRBV9 with TRBJ2-1; D is unclear. Germline values: CDR1 SGDLS, CDR2 YYNGEE. V shed 0 bases and J shed 5 bases, with 15 bases lying between them. This CDR3 has 16 residues. DNA for the CDR3: TGTGCCAGCAGCGTAGCTCCCCAGCTATTTAACAATGAGCAGTTCTTC. It specifies CASSVAPQLFNNEQFF.

To note about this clone: Other nucleotide sequences in the sample specify the same CDR3. The CDR3 here is CASSLTVYEQYF. The CDR3 DNA reads as TGCGCCAGCAGCTTGACAGTCTACGAGCAGTACTTC. The rearrangement uses TRBV5-1 and TRBJ2-7; unclear D gene. The CDR3 runs 12 residues. Looked up from germline, CDR1 is SGHRS and CDR2 is YFSETQ. V dropped 1 base and J dropped 3 bases, with 5 bases sitting between them.

The J gene is TRBJ2-2, the V gene TRBV5-5; possibly TRBD1 or TRBD2 for D (5 bases each). Trimming took 0 bases from V and 5 from J, leaving 14 bases between them. Germline CDR1 reads SGHKS; CDR2 reads YYEKEE (reference sequence). The CDR3 loop spans 16 amino acids. In nucleotides, the CDR3 is TGTGCCAGCAGCTTGGTGACAGATTCGGGGACCGGGGAGCTGTTTTTT. Encoded protein: CASSLVTDSGTGELFF.

As regards this clone: Other nucleotide sequences in the sample specify the same CDR3. The V call is TRBV18, the J call TRBJ1-6; D gene unclear. Per germline, CDR1 KGHSH and CDR2 LQKENI. V was cut by 5 bases and J by 4 bases, with 3 bases left in between. The CDR3 loop spans 12 amino acids. The CDR3 sequence: CASSTYNSPLHF. CDR3 DNA sequence: TGTGCCAGCTCAACTTATAATTCACCCCTCCACTTT.